This TCR beta chain was identified in a study of blood T cells in healthy people across ages (dated by TCRdb to 2015 to 2017). The study in broad terms: In model experiments, roughly one uniquely barcoded TCR beta cDNA molecule per two T cells was captured by template switching. Age-related changes in TCR beta repertoire diversity were measured in the study by deep sequencing normalized with unique cDNA molecular identifiers. Donors of different ages were randomly distributed across sequencing lanes to avoid experimental bias. Using the same blood draw, the study looked at two additional independent replicas of 1 million unique cDNA reads for two donors, one aged 18 to 30 and the other aged 80 or older. The donors were divided into four age groups: young (average approximately 15 years), middle-aged (approximately 39), aged (roughly 66) and long-lived (around 87).

In the case of this clonotype: This clone's antigen is unknown. The sample holds no much larger clone one base away, and base qualities are not on file.

Overall results and qualifications from the work: Because donor CMV infection status was unknown, age-related changes in expanded clonotypes were potentially confounded. Since profiling was done on bulk unsorted PBMCs, naive and antigen-experienced compartments could not be conclusively compared. The percentage of naive T cells measured by flow cytometry correlated strongly with observed TCR beta diversity. As age increased, observed TCR beta diversity per million T cells dropped in a roughly linear way, and a significant reduction was already evident by age 40. Estimates of total diversity based on one million sequenced T cells were regarded as lower bounds and as underestimates. Compared with the aged group, the long-lived group had more naive CD4+ T cells, fewer expanded clones and increased TCR diversity, a pattern suggesting age selection.

Libraries came from 5' RACE. Sequencing used an Illumina HiSeq 2500. A second roughly 6 to 12 cycle PCR used a sample-barcoded 5' primer and a J-beta primer mix. A unique molecular identifier was introduced onto each TCR beta cDNA molecule by a template-switch 5' adaptor carrying 12 random nucleotides. Each sample yielded at least 3 million CDR3-containing paired-end reads. All of the RNA was converted into first-strand cDNA using the Mint cDNA synthesis kit, with a TRBC-specific oligonucleotide serving as the primer. After uracil-DNA glycosylase treatment, a first 18-cycle PCR used universal primers M1SS and BC2_uni_R on all cDNA. The authors processed their data as follows. For normalization, 1 million high-quality reads, each with a distinct molecular identifier, were randomly selected from each sample. Instead of being binned into consensus sequences, reads with shared molecular identifiers were discarded. CDR3 identification, clonotype clustering and error correction used MiTCR with a Q25 quality threshold and the strictest error-elimination algorithm. A nonparametric unseen species model with Euler transformation was used to estimate a lower bound on total TCR beta diversity. Using fastp at Q25 and MiXCR, TCRdb reprocessed the public reads and kept productive beta chains. Rows matching on CDR3 protein sequence are summarized as one entry with the most common DNA and genes. In this record, the V and J calls reflect TCRdb's handling and not the investigators' own analysis. For this sample there are 1.5 million to 2 million distinct CDR3 sequences; under 30% appear just once. The ten largest clones capture 7% to 9% of the sample.

CDR1 and CDR2 were assigned from the germline V gene (reference sequence) as LGHDT and YNNKEL. V lost 4 bases and J lost 4 bases, and the count of bases not matched to a germline gene is 5. The CDR3 numbers 14 residues from cysteine through phenylalanine. Only the CDR3 DNA stays, 42 bases, in frame from base 1. The donors were roughly 39 Caucasian individuals from Russia, aged roughly 6 to 100 years, who were systemically healthy. Each donor gave approximately 9.3 milliliters of peripheral blood, collected into EDTA-treated Vacutainer tubes. Ficoll-Paque density-gradient centrifugation was used to isolate PBMCs, with at least 6.5 million per sample. Total RNA was extracted from PBMCs with Trizol reagent, with at least 6 micrograms obtained per sample. For every donor, an aliquot of PBMCs went through flow cytometry to measure the percentages of naive CD45RAhigh/CD27high T cells.

This sequence originates from a woman aged 25-40 years in good health. The sequencing input was blood. This chain joins TRBV3-1 to TRBJ2-3, with TRBD2 matching 7 junction bases. The CDR3 has the sequence CASSRLAGPDTQYF. The nucleotides are TGTGCCAGCAGCCGACTAGCTGGACCAGATACGCAGTATTTT.